Sequencing of this T cell receptor (beta chain) was carried out in a study of regulatory T cells in long-lasting Graves disease. Whole-study results and caveats: The study found lower TCR diversity in persistent Graves' patients than in newly diagnosed ones. Researchers examined only peripheral blood and not thyroid tissue.

CDR1 is SGHNT and CDR2 is YYREEE in the germline V gene (reference sequence). V lost 4 bases and J lost 6, with 10 bases in between. The CDR3 runs to 13 residues. Noted time point: newly diagnosed GD, antithyroid drugs for less than 3 months. Extracted PBMC RNA gave rise to the TCR library. The table lists this clonotype with a few counts. The antigen is unknown. Arm-PCR of CDR3 regions and iRepertoire HTBI primers were the basis on which TCR beta libraries were built. TCRdb called the multiplex PCR reads again in MiXCR, with one record for every CDR3 protein. In the table there are 600,000 to 650,000 distinct CDR3 sequences, approximately 15% of which are singletons. These same records also appear under a second study, on T cells in Graves' hyperthyroidism and ophthalmopathy. That source notes: Carried out on the TCR CDR3, a first-round RT-PCR used the HTBI primer set.

The sequencing here drew on peripheral blood mononuclear cells (PBMCs), taken at new diagnosis, from a patient treated with antithyroid drugs. The clonotype originates from a woman between 25 and 40 years old with Graves disease. V is TRBV5-4 and J is TRBJ1-4, with TRBD1 as a possible D gene (6 bases). The CDR3 reads CASSPRQDEKLFF. In nucleotides, the CDR3 is TGTGCCAGCAGCCCCCGACAGGATGAAAAACTGTTTTTT. Looking up the rest from reference TRBV5-4 and TRBJ1-4 gives the full variable domain: ETGVTQSPTHLIKTRGQQVTLRCSSQSGHNTVSWYQQALGQGPQFIFQYYREEENGRGNFPPRFSGLQFPNYSSELNVNALELDDSALYLCASSPRQDEKLFFGSGTQLSVL.